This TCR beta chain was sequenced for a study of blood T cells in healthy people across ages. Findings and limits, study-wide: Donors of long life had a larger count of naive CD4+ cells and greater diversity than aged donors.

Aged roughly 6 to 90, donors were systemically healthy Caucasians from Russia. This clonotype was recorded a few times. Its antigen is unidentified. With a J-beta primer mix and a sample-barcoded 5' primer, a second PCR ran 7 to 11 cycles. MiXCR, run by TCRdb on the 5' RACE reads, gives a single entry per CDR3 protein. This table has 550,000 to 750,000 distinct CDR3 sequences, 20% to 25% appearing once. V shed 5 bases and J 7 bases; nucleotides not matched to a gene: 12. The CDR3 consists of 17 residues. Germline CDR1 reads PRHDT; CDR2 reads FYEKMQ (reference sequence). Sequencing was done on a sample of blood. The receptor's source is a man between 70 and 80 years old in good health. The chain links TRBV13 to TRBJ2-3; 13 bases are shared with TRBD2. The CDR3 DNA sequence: TGTGCCAGCAGCCCCTGGGGGACTAGCGGGACGTCCTATACGCAGTATTTT. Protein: CASSPWGTSGTSYTQYF.